The entry that follows covers one TCR beta chain sequence. The antigen is unknown. Germline CDR1 is SGHNT and CDR2 is YYREEE (reference sequence). The CDR3 has 12 residues. With 4 bases clipped from V and 4 bases from J, the junction kept 1 base outside the gene matches. Data came from immunoSEQ multiplex PCR; TCRdb stores just in-frame clones and leaves some out. The profile shows 200,000 to 250,000 clones, approximately 94% of them singletons. The source of the sample is a study of T cell responses to AZD1222 COVID-19 vaccine. Study results and limitations: White British donors predominated, females outnumbered males, and clonal diversity was possibly underestimated. CD4 TCRs covered the whole spike, strongest at regions 160-218 and 743-854. Of spike-specific TCRs, nearly half reportedly target regions left unmutated in variants. Repertoire collection took place solely once the T cell response had peaked.

Sequenced here: peripheral blood, sampled 28 days after the second dose of the MenACWY control vaccine. The chain uses TRBV5-4 and TRBJ1-1; 7 positions match TRBD1. The sequence derives from an adult who received the MenACWY meningococcal vaccine as a control. The CDR3 DNA reads TGTGCCAGCAGCCGACAGGGCACTGAAGCTTTCTTT. It translates to CASSRQGTEAFF.